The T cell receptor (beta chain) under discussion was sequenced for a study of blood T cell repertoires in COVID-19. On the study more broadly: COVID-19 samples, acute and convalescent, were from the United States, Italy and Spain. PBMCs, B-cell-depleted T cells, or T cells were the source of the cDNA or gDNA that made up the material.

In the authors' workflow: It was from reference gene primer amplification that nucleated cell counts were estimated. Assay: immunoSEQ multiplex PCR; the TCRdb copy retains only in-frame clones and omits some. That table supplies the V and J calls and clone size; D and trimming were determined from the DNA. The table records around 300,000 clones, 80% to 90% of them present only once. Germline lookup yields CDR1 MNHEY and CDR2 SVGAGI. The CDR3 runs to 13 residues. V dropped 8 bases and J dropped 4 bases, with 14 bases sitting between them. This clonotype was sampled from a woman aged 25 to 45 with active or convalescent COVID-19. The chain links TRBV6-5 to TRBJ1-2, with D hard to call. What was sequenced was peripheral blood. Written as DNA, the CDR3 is TGTGCCAGCGTAGACTTATTGGGCTATGGCTACACCTTC. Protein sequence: CASVDLLGYGYTF.